A selection of T cell receptor beta chains follows, all from one sample in a study of control samples from healthy donors and cancer patients. Some clones are missing from TCRdb's copy, which holds only in-frame ones; the method was immunoSEQ multiplex PCR. The table lists approximately 89,000 clones, roughly 84% of them singletons, with approximately 2.1% in the top ten. Sequencing was carried out using blood. All receptors derive from a woman in her 40s in good health. Each CDR3 is given with its conserved first and last residue. A D gene is named only where the DNA matches it firmly. Clone size is given for some rows only: seen once, a few or many times, or a class if the clone is expanded.

CASSLFGGADNEQFF TGTGCCAGCAGCTTATTTGGGGGGGCAGACAATGAGCAGTTCTTC - TRBJ2-1 TRBV7-3 -
CASSGAGTSTGELFF TGCGCCAGCAGTGGGGCAGGGACGAGCACCGGGGAGCTGTTTTTT - TRBJ2-2 TRBV10-1 -
CASSQGSRGPYYGYTF TGTGCCAGCAGCCAAGGGAGCCGGGGCCCCTACTATGGCTACACCTTC once TRBJ1-2 TRBV14 -
CASSPGVFRDTQYF TGTGCCAGCAGCCCGGGGGTTTTCAGAGATACGCAGTATTTT - TRBJ2-3 TRBV7-2 -
CASSPPSGTGVTEAFF TGTGCCAGCTCACCACCGTCCGGGACAGGGGTAACTGAAGCTTTCTTT - TRBJ1-1 TRBV18 TRBD1
CASSIGHSNQPQHF TGTGCCAGTAGTATAGGGCATAGCAATCAGCCCCAGCATTTT - TRBJ1-5 TRBV19 -
CASSHPAGRLSDEQFF TGCGCCAGCAGCCACCCAGCGGGGCGACTTTCAGATGAGCAGTTCTTC - TRBJ2-1 TRBV5-1 TRBD2
CASSAGVRRGTYEQYF TGTGCCAGCAGTGCGGGGGTCCGGCGGGGGACCTACGAGCAGTACTTC - TRBJ2-7 TRBV2 TRBD2
CASSYGLTGAGNTIYF TGTGCCAGCAGTTACGGATTGACAGGGGCTGGAAACACCATATATTTT few TRBJ1-3 TRBV6-5 TRBD1
CASSFRRTGSNTGELFF TGTGCCAGCAGTTTCCGTCGGACAGGCTCGAACACCGGGGAGCTGTTTTTT - TRBJ2-2 TRBV27 TRBD1
CAWSVNVGEQYF TGTGCCTGGAGTGTAAATGTGGGAGAGCAGTACTTC - TRBJ2-7 TRBV30 -
CASSVRDWQVDTQYF TGTGCCAGCAGCGTCCGGGACTGGCAAGTCGATACGCAGTATTTT once TRBJ2-3 TRBV9 -